Each of the 5 T cell receptor beta chains below was sequenced from the same sample in a study of cytomegalovirus exposure and HLA in healthy donors. The PCR had 60 Vbeta and 13 Jbeta primers. Profiled with immunoSEQ multiplex PCR; TCRdb holds only in-frame clones, not every one. The table has about 130,000 clones, less than 80% seen once. Sequences were obtained from PBMCs. These receptor sequences come from a man aged 35 to 55 in good health and CMV-seropositive.

The chain recombines TRBV9 with TRBJ2-7, with 7 nucleotides matching TRBD1. The CDR3 consists of 14 residues. Germline CDR1 reads SGDLS; CDR2 reads YYNGEE. Losses at the gene ends were 3 bases for V and 2 bases for J; bases not matched to a gene: 5. The CDR3 bases are TGTGCCAGCAGCGAGGGGGCCGTCCCCTACGAGCAGTACTTC. Its translation is CASSEGAVPYEQYF.

This clone was seen more than once but under ten times. The chain combines TRBV11-2 with TRBJ1-3; D may be TRBD1 (6 bases). CDR3 length equals 14 residues. The germline gives CDR1 SGHAT, CDR2 FQNNGV. Trimming cost V 3 bases and J 2 bases, with 8 bases left between them. The CDR3 coding sequence is TGTGCCAGCAGCTTTGGACAGACTGGAAACACCATATATTTT. It is translated as CASSFGQTGNTIYF.

The gene calls are TRBV19 and TRBJ2-5; tentative D call: TRBD2 (5 bases). Germline CDR1 LNHDA, CDR2 SQIVND (reference sequence). Trimming pared 6 bases from V and 1 base from J, leaving 12 bases between. This CDR3 region has 14 residues. CDR3 sequence reads: CASRSGRTQETQYF. The CDR3 DNA reads TGTGCCAGTAGATCGGGAAGAACCCAAGAGACCCAGTACTTC.

About this clone itself: An end of the junction does not agree with germline; a read error may underlie this. The rearrangement uses TRBV29-1 and TRBJ2-4; 12 nucleotides align to TRBD1. Germline CDR1 SQVTM, CDR2 ANQGSEA. The CDR3 runs 19 residues. CDR3 sequence reads: CSMSWTGDRGRKAQNIQYF. In nucleotides, the CDR3 is TGCAGCATGAGTTGGACTGGGGACAGGGGGCGCAAAGCCCAAAACATTCAGTACTTC.

This clone was detected only a few times. The chain is built from TRBV30 and TRBJ1-4; D is uncertain. Germline-derived CDR1 and CDR2 are GTSNPN and SVGIG (reference sequence). Trimming stripped 1 base from V and 0 bases from J, with 6 bases between. CDR3 size: 14 residues. The CDR3 DNA is TGTGCCTGGAGTGGAGAGGCAACTAATGAAAAACTGTTTTTT. Translation: CAWSGEATNEKLFF.